A selection of T cell receptor beta chains follows, all from one sample in a study of shared clonotypes between healthy human individuals. Generated by immunoSEQ multiplex PCR, the TCRdb table keeps only in-frame clones and is missing some. The top ten hold approximately 1% of the sample, which has around 2,100,000 clones, over 85% seen once. Specimen: naive CD8+ T cells sorted from blood. Receptors originate from a man aged 18 to 35 in good health. The CDR3 runs from the conserved cysteine through the conserved F or W. D genes are given only for firm matches. Only part of the rows carry a size: once, few, many, or a class if the clone is expanded.

TRBJ2-7,TRBV10-1,NA,NA,CASSEFGGEQYF,TGCGCCAGCAGTGAATTTGGGGGAGAGCAGTACTTC
TRBJ2-7,TRBV6-6,few,NA,CASTPGRHYEQYF,TGTGCCAGCACCCCGGGACGTCACTACGAGCAGTACTTC
TRBJ2-2,TRBV9,few,NA,CASSVGGTGELFF,TGTGCCAGCAGCGTCGGGGGTACCGGGGAGCTGTTTTTT
TRBJ2-7,TRBV11-2,NA,NA,CASSLGVGGRASYEQYF,TGTGCCAGCAGCTTAGGGGTCGGCGGAAGGGCCTCCTACGAGCAGTACTTC
TRBJ1-5,TRBV27,NA,NA,CASSYASNQPQHF,TGTGCCAGCAGCTACGCTAGCAATCAGCCCCAGCATTTT
TRBJ2-1,TRBV19,NA,NA,CASKEAVPYANEQFF,TGTGCCAGTAAGGAGGCGGTCCCCTATGCCAATGAGCAGTTCTTC
TRBJ2-7,TRBV18,NA,TRBD1,CASSPTGGVYEQYF,TGTGCCAGCTCACCGACAGGGGGTGTCTACGAGCAGTACTTC
TRBJ1-1,TRBV9,NA,TRBD1,CASSPGTGGFAEAFF,TGTGCCAGCAGCCCCGGGACAGGGGGTTTCGCTGAAGCTTTCTTT
TRBJ1-5,TRBV29-1,few,NA,CSPPAAAGGYSNQPQHF,TGCAGCCCCCCGGCGGCGGCCGGAGGGTATAGCAATCAGCCCCAGCATTTT
TRBJ1-1,TRBV6-1,NA,NA,CASSVGRVMNTEAFF,TGTGCCAGCAGTGTCGGCAGGGTGATGAACACTGAAGCTTTCTTT
TRBJ2-3,TRBV28,NA,TRBD2,CASGWTSGASSTDTQYF,TGTGCCAGCGGTTGGACTAGCGGGGCCTCTAGCACAGATACGCAGTATTTT
TRBJ1-3,TRBV7-9,NA,NA,CASSSPTAGNTIYF,TGTGCCAGCAGTTCACCCACAGCTGGAAACACCATATATTTT
TRBJ1-1,TRBV27,NA,TRBD1,CASSIRQGGTEAFF,TGTGCCAGCAGTATCCGACAGGGGGGCACTGAAGCTTTCTTT
TRBJ1-5,TRBV15,NA,NA,CATSRDLSQPQHF,TGTGCCACCAGCAGAGATCTGAGCCAGCCCCAGCATTTT
TRBJ1-5,TRBV5-6,NA,NA,CASSSRDGSNQPQHF,TGTGCCAGCAGCAGCCGGGACGGTAGCAATCAGCCCCAGCATTTT
TRBJ2-3,TRBV27,NA,TRBD2,CASSPSAGERTDTQYF,TGTGCCAGCAGTCCTTCTGCGGGAGAACGGACAGATACGCAGTATTTT
TRBJ2-7,TRBV30,NA,TRBD2,CAWSVLLAGGPYEQYF,TGTGCCTGGAGTGTACTTCTAGCGGGGGGCCCCTACGAGCAGTACTTC
TRBJ2-1,TRBV27,NA,TRBD1,CASRGTGAYNEQFF,TGTGCCAGCAGGGGGACAGGGGCCTACAATGAGCAGTTCTTC
TRBJ1-1,TRBV30,few,NA,CAWSVAASTEAFF,TGTGCCTGGAGTGTAGCAGCATCGACTGAAGCTTTCTTT
TRBJ2-7,TRBV9,NA,TRBD2,CASSPGLAVTYEQYF,TGTGCCAGCAGCCCGGGACTAGCGGTTACCTACGAGCAGTACTTC
TRBJ1-2,TRBV5-1,NA,TRBD1,CASSPTIPGQRYGYTF,TGCGCCAGCAGCCCGACGATACCGGGACAGCGCTATGGCTACACCTTC
TRBJ1-2,TRBV28,NA,TRBD1,CASGIPTGITYGYTF,TGTGCCAGCGGCATCCCGACAGGGATCACTTATGGCTACACCTTC
TRBJ2-7,TRBV6-1,NA,TRBD2,CASRGLGSYEQYF,TGTGCCAGCAGGGGACTAGGTTCCTACGAGCAGTACTTC
TRBJ2-3,TRBV30,NA,TRBD1,CAWTTGGGTDTQYF,TGTGCCTGGACGACAGGGGGCGGTACAGATACGCAGTATTTT
TRBJ1-3,TRBV19,NA,NA,CASSIPGSSGNTIYF,TGTGCCAGTAGTATACCGGGGAGCTCTGGAAACACCATATATTTT
TRBJ2-5,TRBV27,NA,TRBD2,CASSLGLAGETQYF,TGTGCCAGCAGCCTGGGACTAGCGGGAGAGACCCAGTACTTC
TRBJ1-6,TRBV19,NA,NA,CASSIGLDNSPLHF,TGTGCCAGTAGTATCGGACTGGATAATTCACCCCTCCACTTT
TRBJ2-1,TRBV2,few,NA,CASRTASSYNEQFF,TGTGCCAGCCGGACAGCGAGCTCCTACAATGAGCAGTTCTTC
TRBJ2-5,TRBV5-1,once,TRBD2,CASSMGLPSIGTSEETQYF,TGCGCCAGCAGCATGGGACTCCCTAGCATTGGGACTAGCGAGGAGACCCAGTACTTC
TRBJ2-3,TRBV4-3,NA,NA,CASSQDGRGTDTQYF,TGCGCCAGCAGCCAAGATGGCAGGGGAACAGATACGCAGTATTTT
TRBJ2-1,TRBV7-8,NA,NA,CASTPGGEQFF,TGTGCCAGCACCCCGGGCGGTGAGCAGTTCTTC